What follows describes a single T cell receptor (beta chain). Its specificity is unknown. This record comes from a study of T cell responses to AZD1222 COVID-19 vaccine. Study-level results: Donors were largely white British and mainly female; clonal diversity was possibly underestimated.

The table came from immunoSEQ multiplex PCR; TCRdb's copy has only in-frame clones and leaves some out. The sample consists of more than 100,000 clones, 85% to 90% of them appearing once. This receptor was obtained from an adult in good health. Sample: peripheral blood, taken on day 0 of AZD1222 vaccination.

DNA for the CDR3: TGCGCCAGCAGCTTGGCCTTGGACTCCCAAGGCCGGAATGAGCAGTTCTTC. Its protein product is CASSLALDSQGRNEQFF. The chain uses TRBV5-1 and TRBJ2-1, with D possibly being TRBD2 (5 bases). Deletions cut 0 bases from V and 7 bases from J, with 20 bases between. Germline V gene data show CDR1 as SGHRS and CDR2 as YFSETQ. The CDR3 is 17 amino acids.